This T cell receptor (beta chain) was recovered during a study of control samples from healthy donors and cancer patients. Method: immunoSEQ multiplex PCR; TCRdb's copy keeps in-frame clones and lacks some. This table holds some 89,000 clones, around 85% found once. Germline loops: CDR1 SNHLY, CDR2 FYNNEI. The CDR3 runs 13 residues. Trimming took 7 bases from V and 7 from J; bases not matched to a gene: 8. The chain joins TRBV2 to TRBJ1-2; 8 nucleotides match TRBD1. The receptor was isolated from a woman in her forties in good health. The sample was blood. CDR3 loop: CASTIGGQAGYTF. DNA for the CDR3: TGTGCCAGCACCATCGGGGGACAGGCTGGCTACACCTTC.